This T cell receptor beta chain was profiled in a study of CD8+CD57+ T cells in acquired aplastic anemia (dated by TCRdb to 2016 to 2019). Regarding the research as a whole: On average, sorted CD4+ and CD8+ cells yielded about 3 ug of extracted DNA, with a range of roughly 0.18 to 30 ug. CD8+CD57+ expansion was defined as a frequency above the mean frequency observed in healthy subjects. The paper's findings and limits, for the study overall: Around 27 CD8+ CDR3 sequences were found to be shared between patients and controls, but these sequences appeared to be highly expressed in patients and within the immunodominant clones of the patients. No significant difference in CD8+ Simpson's diversity was found between patients and healthy controls (P=0.060).

Flow cytometry had shown CD8+CD57+ cell expansion in the patients selected for sequencing. All patients had severe acquired aplastic anemia diagnosed by International Study of Aplastic Anemia and Agranulocytosis and Camitta criteria. Patients had received no therapy at the time of blood sampling. In the study, sorted CD4+ and CD8+ blood T cells from patients with severe aplastic anemia and from healthy subjects underwent deep sequencing of TCR repertoires. Patients were enrolled in the USA under clinicaltrials.gov protocols 00001620, 01623167, 00001397, 00071045, 00081523 and 00961064. Ficoll-Paque density gradient centrifugation was used to isolate peripheral blood mononuclear cells. CD4+ and CD8+ T cells were sorted by FACS or magnetic beads before DNA extraction. There are 15 amino acids in the CDR3, from cysteine to phenylalanine inclusive. The only DNA kept is the CDR3, 45 bases in frame from the first base. CDR1 and CDR2, per the germline V gene (reference sequence), are LNHDA and SQIVND. V is pared back by 10 bases and J by 4 bases, with 21 bases lying between the germline termini.

Profiling of TCR beta VDJ combinations and CDR3 sequences used genomic DNA as the template. TCR repertoire sequencing was run on an Illumina HiSeq 2000. As for the authors' bioinformatics: TRBV/TRBJ rearrangement plots, CDR3 size and DJ length profiles, and Simpson's diversity index were used to assess repertoires. The most abundant DNA sequence in the deep sequencing data was taken as the immunodominant clone. CDR3 amino acid sequences were screened for sharing across subjects and were compared with published repertoires and the VDJdb database. The public reads were run again by TCRdb, first through fastp at Q25 and then through MiXCR, and only productive beta chains were kept. Entries are consolidated by CDR3 protein sequence, retaining the most common genes and DNA. These V and J calls are TCRdb output, not the study's own analysis. This sample comprises over 150,000 distinct CDR3 sequences, over 50% of them detected only once. The ten biggest clones cover approximately 12% of the sample.

On this clonotype itself: Its antigen remains undetermined. No qualities accompany the bases; no much larger clone lies one base away.

The sample comprised sorted CD4+, CD8+, or CD8+CD57+ T cells (not recorded which) from PBMCs. This sequence originates from a human donor with aplastic anemia. The chain was built from TRBV19 and TRBJ2-3; the D gene lacks a confident call. Here the CDR3 is given as CATKNMASLPDTQYF. The bases are TGTGCCACCAAAAACATGGCGAGTCTTCCAGATACGCAGTATTTT.